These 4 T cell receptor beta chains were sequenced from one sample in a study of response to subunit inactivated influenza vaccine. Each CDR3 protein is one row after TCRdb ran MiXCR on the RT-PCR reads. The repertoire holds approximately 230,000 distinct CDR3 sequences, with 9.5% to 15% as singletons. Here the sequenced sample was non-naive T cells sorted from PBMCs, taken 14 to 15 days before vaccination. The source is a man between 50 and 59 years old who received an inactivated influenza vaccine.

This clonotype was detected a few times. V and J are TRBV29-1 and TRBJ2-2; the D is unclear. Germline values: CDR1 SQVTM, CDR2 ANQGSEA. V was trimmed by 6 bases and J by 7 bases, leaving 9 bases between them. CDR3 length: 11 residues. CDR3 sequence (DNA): TGCAGCGTGGGGATTAGCGGGGAGCTGTTTTTT. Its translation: CSVGISGELFF.

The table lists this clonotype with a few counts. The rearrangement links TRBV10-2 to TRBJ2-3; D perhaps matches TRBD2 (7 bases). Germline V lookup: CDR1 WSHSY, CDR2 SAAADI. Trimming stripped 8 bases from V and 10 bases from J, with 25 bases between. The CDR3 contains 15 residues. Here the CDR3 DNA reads TGCGCCAGCTCCAGGGAGGGGGGTAAACTGGAGGCGCAGTATTTT. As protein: CASSREGGKLEAQYF.

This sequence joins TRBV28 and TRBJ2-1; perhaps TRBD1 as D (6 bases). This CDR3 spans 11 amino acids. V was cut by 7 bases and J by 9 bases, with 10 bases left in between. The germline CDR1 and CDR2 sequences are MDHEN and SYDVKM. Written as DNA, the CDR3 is TGTGCCAGCATCAGGGGAACTGAGCAGTTCTTC. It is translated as CASIRGTEQFF. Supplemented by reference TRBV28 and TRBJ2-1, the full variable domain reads DVKVTQSSRYLVKRTGEKVFLECVQDMDHENMFWYRQDPGLGLRLIYFSYDVKMKEKGDIPEGYSVSREKKERFSLILESASTNQTSMYLCASIRGTEQFFGPGTRLTVL.

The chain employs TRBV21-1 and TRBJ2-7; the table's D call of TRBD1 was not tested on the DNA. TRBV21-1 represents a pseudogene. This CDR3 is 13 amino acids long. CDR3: CASSKGARGEQYF. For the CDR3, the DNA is TGTGCCAGCAGCAAAGGGGCCAGGGGCGAGCAGTACTTC.